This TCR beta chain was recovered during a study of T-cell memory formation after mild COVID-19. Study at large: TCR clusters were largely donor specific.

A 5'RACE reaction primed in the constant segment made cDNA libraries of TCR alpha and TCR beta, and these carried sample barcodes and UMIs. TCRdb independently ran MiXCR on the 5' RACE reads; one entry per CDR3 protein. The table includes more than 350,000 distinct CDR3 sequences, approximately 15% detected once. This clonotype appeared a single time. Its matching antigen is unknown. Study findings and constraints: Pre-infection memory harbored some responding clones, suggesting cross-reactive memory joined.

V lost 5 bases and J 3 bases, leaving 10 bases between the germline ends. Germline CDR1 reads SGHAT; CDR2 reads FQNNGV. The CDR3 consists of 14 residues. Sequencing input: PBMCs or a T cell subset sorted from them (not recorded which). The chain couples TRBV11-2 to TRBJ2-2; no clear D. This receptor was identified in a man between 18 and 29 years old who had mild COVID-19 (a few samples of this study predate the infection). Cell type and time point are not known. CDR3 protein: CASSPEHDTGELFF. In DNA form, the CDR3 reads TGTGCCAGCAGCCCGGAACATGACACCGGGGAGCTGTTTTTT.